This T cell receptor (beta chain) emerged from a study of identical twins. TCRdb reprocessed the 5' RACE reads with MiXCR, giving one entry per CDR3 protein. This table has hundreds of thousands of distinct CDR3 sequences, about 7% appearing once. This clonotype was seen a single time. One end of the junction is discordant with germline, which a read error may explain. The length of the CDR3 is 19 residues. CDR1 and CDR2 (germline): LGHDT, YNNKEL (reference sequence). This same sample was also taken into another study, of yellow fever vaccine responses in identical twins.

Material for sequencing was memory (CD45RO+) T cells sorted from blood. The receptor's source is a woman in her late teens or twenties in good health. The rearrangement links TRBV3-1 to TRBJ2-3; tentatively, D is TRBD2 (7 bases). CDR3 residues: CATSKWYPLGGVSTDTQYF. CDR3 sequence (DNA): TGTGCCACCAGCAAATGGTACCCCTTAGGGGGGGTTAGCACAGATACGCAGTATTTT.